The 7 T cell receptor beta chains below were found in one sample sequenced in a study of shared clonotypes between healthy human individuals. Generated by immunoSEQ multiplex PCR, the TCRdb table keeps only in-frame clones and is missing some. This table holds fewer than 1.4 million clones, roughly 74% found once. Source material: memory CD4+ T cells from PBMCs. Subset: CD45RA-negative fraction. The receptors stem from a man aged 18 to 29 in good health. Some clones in this sample may be carry-over from other donors' samples.

CDR3 DNA sequence: TGTGCCAGCAGTTACTCGGGACAGGGTCTTAGTGGCTACACCTTC. It translates to CASSYSGQGLSGYTF. This rearrangement joins TRBV6-7 to TRBJ1-2, with TRBD1 matching 9 bases. TRBV6-7 is known as an ORF, though its function is uncertain. J was trimmed by 7 bases and V by 0 bases; bases with no gene match: 6. The CDR3 is 15 residues long.

The CDR3 DNA reads as TGCAGCGTTGATGACAGGGGGGGGAACGGAGCTTTCTTT. This gives the protein CSVDDRGGNGAFF. The chain is built from TRBV29-1 and TRBJ1-1, with TRBD1 matching 9 bases. The V gene end was trimmed by 3 bases and the J gene end by 10 bases; junction bases not matched to a gene: 9. The germline V gene has CDR1 SQVTM and CDR2 ANQGSEA. The CDR3 length is 13 residues.

This chain uses TRBV28 with TRBJ2-6, with D perhaps TRBD2 (5 bases). This CDR3 has 19 residues. Germline-derived CDR1 and CDR2 are MDHEN and SYDVKM. The V end lost 4 bases, the J end lost 4 bases, and 23 bases lay between the germline ends. The CDR3: CASSSPGWQNARGANVLTF. CDR3 DNA sequence: TGTGCCAGCAGTTCCCCGGGATGGCAAAACGCGAGAGGGGCCAACGTCCTGACTTTC.

The gene calls are TRBV27 and TRBJ2-7; D may correspond to TRBD1 or TRBD2 (6 bases each). The CDR3 has 14 amino acids. The ends were cut back, 7 bases at V and 7 bases at J, with 20 bases in the middle. Per the germline V gene, CDR1 is MNHEY and CDR2 is SMNVEV (reference sequence). The chain's CDR3 is CASKKGGPLGEQYF. The CDR3 nucleotides read TGTGCCAGCAAAAAGGGGGGACCCTTAGGTGAGCAGTACTTC.

The V and J genes are TRBV9 and TRBJ2-7, with D tentatively TRBD1 (6 bases). The V gene's germline CDR1 is SGDLS and CDR2 YYNGEE. This CDR3 is built from 14 residues. Between the trimmed V and J ends, which lost 4 bases and 3 bases, there was a span of 14 bases. This chain's CDR3 is CASSKRDTFYEQYF. Written as DNA, the CDR3 is TGTGCCAGCAGCAAGAGGGACACTTTCTACGAGCAGTACTTC.

This chain connects TRBV7-6 to TRBJ2-1; 8 nucleotides match TRBD2. After removal of 1 base from V and 6 bases from J, the junction contained 5 bases not matched to a gene. Germline assignment: CDR1 SGHVS and CDR2 FNYEAQ. The CDR3 covers 15 residues. Written as DNA, the CDR3 is TGTGCCAGCAGCTTAGGGCCGGCGGGAGGCAATGAGCAGTTCTTC. This sequence encodes CASSLGPAGGNEQFF.

Details on this clone: The sample carries other DNA sequences with the same CDR3. The V call is TRBV10-3, the J call TRBJ2-5, with a tentative D call TRBD1 (6 bases). From germline, CDR1 is ENHRY and CDR2 SYGVKD. The CDR3 spans 12 residues. V dropped 8 bases and J dropped 2 bases, with 9 bases sitting between them. The CDR3 region has the DNA TGTGCCATCGGCGGACAGCAAGAGACCCAGTACTTC. Translation: CAIGGQQETQYF.